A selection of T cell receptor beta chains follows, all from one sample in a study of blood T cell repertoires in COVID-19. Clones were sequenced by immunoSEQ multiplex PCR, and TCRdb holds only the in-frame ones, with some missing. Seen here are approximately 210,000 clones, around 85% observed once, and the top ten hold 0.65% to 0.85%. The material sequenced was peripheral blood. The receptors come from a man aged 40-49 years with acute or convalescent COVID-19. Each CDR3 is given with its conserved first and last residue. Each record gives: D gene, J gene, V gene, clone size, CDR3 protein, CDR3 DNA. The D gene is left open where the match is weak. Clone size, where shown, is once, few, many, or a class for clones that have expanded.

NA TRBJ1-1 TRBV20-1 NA CSASQGPNTEAFF TGCAGTGCTAGTCAGGGTCCGAACACTGAAGCTTTCTTT
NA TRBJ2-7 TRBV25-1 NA CASSEYIGTAGGNEQYF TGTGCCAGCAGTGAATATATCGGGACGGCAGGGGGGAACGAGCAGTACTTC
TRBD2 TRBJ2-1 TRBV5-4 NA CASSFTSGSYNEQFF TGTGCCAGCAGCTTCACTAGCGGCTCCTACAATGAGCAGTTCTTC
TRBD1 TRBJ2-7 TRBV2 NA CASRIQGIDEQYF TGTGCCAGCAGGATACAGGGGATCGACGAGCAGTACTTC
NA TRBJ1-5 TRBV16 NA CASSQWGGNQPQHF TGTGCCAGCAGCCAATGGGGCGGCAATCAGCCCCAGCATTTT
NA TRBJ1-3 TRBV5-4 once CASSQAGTGNTIYF TGTGCCAGCAGCCAAGCGGGGACTGGAAACACCATATATTTT
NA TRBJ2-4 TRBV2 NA CASSLQGAKNIQYF TGTGCCAGCAGTTTGCAGGGGGCCAAAAACATTCAGTACTTC
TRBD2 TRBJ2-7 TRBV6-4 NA CASSDSRLADPGLSYEQYF TGTGCCAGCAGTGACTCGAGGCTAGCGGATCCTGGTCTCTCCTACGAGCAGTACTTC
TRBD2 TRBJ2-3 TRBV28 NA CASSLGTSGSYGTDTQYF TGTGCCAGCAGTTTAGGGACTAGCGGGAGTTATGGCACAGATACGCAGTATTTT
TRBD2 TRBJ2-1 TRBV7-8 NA CASSSPSSGGTYNEQFF TGTGCCAGCAGCTCCCCCTCTAGCGGGGGTACCTACAATGAGCAGTTCTTC
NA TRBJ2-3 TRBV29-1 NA CSVESHTDTQYF TGCAGCGTTGAATCCCACACAGATACGCAGTATTTT
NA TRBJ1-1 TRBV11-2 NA CASSLDPGIAEGITEAFF TGTGCCAGCAGCTTAGATCCGGGGATTGCGGAAGGGATCACTGAAGCTTTCTTT
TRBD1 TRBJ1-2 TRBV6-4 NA CASSDSPGTGGRGYTF TGTGCCAGCAGTGACTCCCCCGGGACAGGGGGCCGTGGCTACACCTTC
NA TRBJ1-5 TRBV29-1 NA CSVEARSSNQPQHF TGCAGCGTTGAGGCCCGGAGTAGCAATCAGCCCCAGCATTTT
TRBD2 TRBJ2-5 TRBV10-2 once CASSIEISGRLSQETQYF TGCGCCAGCAGTATCGAAATTAGCGGGAGATTGTCCCAAGAGACCCAGTACTTC
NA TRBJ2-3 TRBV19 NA CASSWGGTTDTQYF TGTGCCAGTAGTTGGGGGGGCACTACAGATACGCAGTATTTT
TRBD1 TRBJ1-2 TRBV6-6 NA CASSRNRGPLPNYGYTF TGTGCCAGCAGTCGGAACAGGGGCCCGCTTCCTAACTATGGCTACACCTTC
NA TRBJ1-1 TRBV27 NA CASSFAGMNTEAFF TGTGCCAGCAGTTTTGCAGGGATGAACACTGAAGCTTTCTTT
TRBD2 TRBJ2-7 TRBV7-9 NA CASSSGGLAGDPRHEQYF TGTGCCAGCAGCTCGGGGGGACTAGCGGGAGACCCGCGCCACGAGCAGTACTTC
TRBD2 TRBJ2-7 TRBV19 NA CASRLQEAGPYEQYF TGTGCCAGTAGACTACAGGAAGCGGGGCCCTACGAGCAGTACTTC
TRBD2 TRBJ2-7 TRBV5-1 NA CASSSGGRGVYEQYF TGCGCCAGCAGCTCGGGAGGACGAGGAGTCTACGAGCAGTACTTC
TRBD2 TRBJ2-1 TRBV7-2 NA CASSLPSGTNEQFF TGTGCCAGCAGCCTCCCTAGCGGGACCAATGAGCAGTTCTTC
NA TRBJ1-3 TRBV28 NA CASQSAGRVTGNTIYF TGTGCCAGCCAATCCGCCGGCAGGGTGACTGGAAACACCATATATTTT
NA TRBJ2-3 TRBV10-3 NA CAISREPDTQYF TGTGCCATCAGTCGGGAGCCAGATACGCAGTATTTT
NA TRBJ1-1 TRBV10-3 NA CAISEDAGADTEAFF TGTGCCATCAGTGAAGATGCAGGGGCGGACACTGAAGCTTTCTTT
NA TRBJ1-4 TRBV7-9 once CASRKHNEKLFF TGTGCCAGCAGGAAACACAATGAAAAACTGTTTTTT
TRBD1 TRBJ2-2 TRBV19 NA CASRIRTGQTGELFF TGTGCCAGTAGAATTAGGACAGGGCAGACCGGGGAGCTGTTTTTT
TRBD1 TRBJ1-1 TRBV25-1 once CASSPTGVNTEAFF TGTGCCAGCAGTCCGACAGGGGTGAACACTGAAGCTTTCTTT
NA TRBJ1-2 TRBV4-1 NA CASSQDLPGNYGYTF TGCGCCAGCAGCCAAGATCTCCCAGGGAACTATGGCTACACCTTC
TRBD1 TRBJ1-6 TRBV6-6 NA CASTQDRFRNSPLHF TGTGCCAGCACGCAGGACAGGTTTAGGAATTCACCCCTCCACTTT
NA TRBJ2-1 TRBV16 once CASSRWDNNEQFF TGTGCCAGCAGCCGTTGGGACAACAATGAGCAGTTCTTC
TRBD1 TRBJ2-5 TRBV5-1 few CASSLGDREETQYF TGCGCCAGCAGCTTGGGGGACAGGGAAGAGACCCAGTACTTC
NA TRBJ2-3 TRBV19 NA CASSSGDTQYF TGTGCCAGTAGTTCAGGCGATACGCAGTATTTT
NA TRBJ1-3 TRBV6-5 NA CASSYEWSGNTIYF TGTGCCAGCAGTTACGAGTGGTCTGGAAACACCATATATTTT
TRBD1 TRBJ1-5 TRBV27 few CASSLQGVLNQPQHF TGTGCCAGCAGTCTACAGGGGGTTCTAAATCAGCCCCAGCATTTT
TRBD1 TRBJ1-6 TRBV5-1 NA CASSPGQGISLTPLHF TGCGCCAGCAGCCCCGGACAGGGCATATCTCTGACACCCCTCCACTTT
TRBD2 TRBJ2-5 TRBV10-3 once CAISDSRGAQETQYF TGTGCCATCAGTGACTCGCGGGGGGCCCAAGAGACCCAGTACTTC
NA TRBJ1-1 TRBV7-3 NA CASSLMGTGQGEAFF TGTGCCAGCAGCTTAATGGGAACAGGGCAGGGTGAAGCTTTCTTT
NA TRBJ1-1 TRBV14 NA CASSQAQTPGTEAFF TGTGCCAGCAGCCAAGCTCAGACCCCGGGCACTGAAGCTTTCTTT
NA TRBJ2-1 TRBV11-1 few CASSLGIRVYNEQFF TGTGCCAGCAGCTTGGGGATCAGGGTTTACAATGAGCAGTTCTTC
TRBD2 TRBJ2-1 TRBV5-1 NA CASSSTSGRLLLSSYNEQFF TGCGCCAGCAGCTCGACTAGCGGGCGGCTCTTGCTGAGCTCCTACAATGAGCAGTTCTTC
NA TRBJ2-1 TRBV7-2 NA CASRGGHYNEQFF TGTGCCAGCAGGGGGGGGCACTACAATGAGCAGTTCTTC
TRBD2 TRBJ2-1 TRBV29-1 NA CSVEDPGTSGYNEQFF TGCAGCGTTGAAGATCCGGGGACTAGCGGATACAATGAGCAGTTCTTC
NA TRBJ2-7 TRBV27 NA CASSLGGGKKYF TGTGCCAGCAGCTTGGGGGGAGGAAAAAAGTACTTC
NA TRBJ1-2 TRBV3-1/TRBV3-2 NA CASSQAAGSNYGYTF TGTGCCAGCAGCCAAGCGGCAGGATCTAACTATGGCTACACCTTC
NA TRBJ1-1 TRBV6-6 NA CASSPSSPVNTEAFF TGTGCCAGCAGTCCATCGTCGCCGGTGAACACTGAAGCTTTCTTT
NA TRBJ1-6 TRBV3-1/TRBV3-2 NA CASSPGLLNSPLHF TGTGCCAGCAGCCCAGGCCTGCTTAATTCACCCCTCCACTTT
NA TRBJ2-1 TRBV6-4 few CASSDAPRFGLYNEQFF TGTGCCAGCAGTGATGCTCCCAGGTTTGGCTTATACAATGAGCAGTTCTTC
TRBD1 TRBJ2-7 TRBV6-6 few CASSPIGQGVNF TGTGCCAGCAGTCCTATAGGACAGGGTGTGAACTTC
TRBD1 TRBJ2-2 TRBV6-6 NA CASSDRDKNTGELFF TGTGCCAGCAGTGACAGGGATAAGAACACCGGGGAGCTGTTTTTT
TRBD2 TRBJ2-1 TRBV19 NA CASRETSGRVPSSYNEQFF TGTGCCAGTAGGGAGACTAGCGGGAGGGTCCCTAGCTCCTACAATGAGCAGTTCTTC
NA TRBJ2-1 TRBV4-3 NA CASSQDSSAVSYNEQFF TGCGCCAGCAGCCAAGATTCCAGCGCAGTCTCCTACAATGAGCAGTTCTTC
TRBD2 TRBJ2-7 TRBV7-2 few CASSLTSGTEQYF TGTGCCAGCAGCTTAACTAGCGGGACAGAGCAGTACTTC
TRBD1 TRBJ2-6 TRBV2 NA CASRPRTGRSGANVLTF TGTGCCAGCAGACCTCGGACAGGGCGCTCTGGGGCCAACGTCCTGACTTTC
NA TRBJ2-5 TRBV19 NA CASSRLGGLETQYF TGTGCCAGTAGCAGACTCGGGGGGCTGGAGACCCAGTACTTC
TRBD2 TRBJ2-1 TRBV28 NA CASSFRDRRETLYGEQFF TGTGCCAGCAGTTTTCGTGACCGGCGGGAGACCCTCTACGGGGAGCAGTTCTTC
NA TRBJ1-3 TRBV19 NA CASSPVGNGGNTIYF TGTGCCAGTAGTCCGGTCGGGAACGGGGGAAACACCATATATTTT